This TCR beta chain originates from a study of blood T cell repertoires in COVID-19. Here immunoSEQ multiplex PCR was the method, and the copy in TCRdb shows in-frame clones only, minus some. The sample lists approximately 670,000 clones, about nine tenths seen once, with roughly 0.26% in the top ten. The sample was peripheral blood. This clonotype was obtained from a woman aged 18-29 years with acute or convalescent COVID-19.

The CDR3 coding sequence is TGTGCCAGCTCACCAACAGGGAGCTCCTACAATGAGCAGTTCTTC. This sequence encodes CASSPTGSSYNEQFF. The chain uses TRBV18 and TRBJ2-1; the D gene is possibly TRBD1 (6 bases). V dropped 2 bases and J dropped 0 bases, with 8 bases sitting between them. This CDR3 has 15 amino acids. Germline-derived CDR1 and CDR2 are KGHSH and LQKENI.